Sequencing of this TCR beta chain was carried out in a study of blood T cell repertoires in COVID-19. Study background: Specimens from acute and convalescent COVID-19 originated in the United States, Italy and Spain. Nucleic acid was either cDNA or gDNA, and it came from T cells, B-cell-depleted T cells, or PBMCs.

CDR1 and CDR2 from the germline V gene are SNHLY and FYNNEI. The CDR3 runs 12 residues. The V and J ends lost 4 bases and 3 bases respectively, with 5 bases between them. In the original processing: Researchers report that nucleated cell counts were estimated from reference gene primer amplification. Method: immunoSEQ multiplex PCR; TCRdb's copy keeps in-frame clones and lacks some. V and J calls and clone size follow that table, whereas D and trimming were derived from the DNA. The repertoire consists of 70,000 to 90,000 clones, with around four fifths occurring once and the leading ten covering roughly 10%.

V and J are TRBV2 and TRBJ2-3; no clear D. Material: peripheral blood. The source is a human donor in a cohort sampled during active COVID-19. CDR3 amino acids: CASSVGTDTQYF. CDR3 nucleotides: TGTGCCAGCAGTGTCGGGACAGATACGCAGTATTTT.